This is a list of T cell receptor beta chains from one sample in a study of T cell changes during pregnancy in multiple sclerosis. Profiled with immunoSEQ multiplex PCR; TCRdb holds only in-frame clones, not every one. The table has about 100,000 clones, 92% seen once; the top ten hold less than 2%. Sequenced material: peripheral blood, taken after pregnancy. The receptors shown here come from a female donor with multiple sclerosis, enrolled in a pregnancy study. Both conserved end residues are part of each CDR3. A D gene is named only where the DNA matches it firmly. Not all rows give a size; the values are once, few, many and, for expanded clones, a class.

j_call,v_call,clone_size,d_call,cdr3_aa,cdr3_nt
TRBJ1-2,TRBV10-3,NA,TRBD1,CAISGQGGYGYTF,TGTGCCATCAGCGGACAGGGCGGCTATGGCTACACCTTC
TRBJ1-2,TRBV6-5,NA,NA,CASSLQVDYGYTF,TGTGCCAGCAGTCTTCAGGTGGACTATGGCTACACCTTC
TRBJ2-7,TRBV10-3,NA,NA,CAISAADRSYEQYF,TGTGCCATCAGTGCCGCGGACAGATCCTACGAGCAGTACTTC
TRBJ2-1,TRBV28,NA,TRBD2,CASSPTLAGGNNEQFF,TGTGCCAGCAGTCCTACACTAGCGGGAGGTAACAATGAGCAGTTCTTC
TRBJ1-5,TRBV5-6,NA,TRBD1,CASSLGQGGGGNQPQHF,TGTGCCAGCAGTTTAGGACAGGGCGGGGGGGGCAATCAGCCCCAGCATTTT
TRBJ1-2,TRBV28,NA,TRBD1,CASSPGTVLGYTF,TGTGCCAGCAGTCCCGGGACAGTTCTGGGCTACACCTTC
TRBJ2-1,TRBV6-1,NA,NA,CASSEVVTGFNYNEQFF,TGTGCCAGCAGTGAAGTCGTAACAGGGTTTAACTACAATGAGCAGTTCTTC
TRBJ1-1,TRBV5-5,NA,TRBD1,CATADRPNTEAFF,TGTGCCACCGCGGACAGGCCTAACACTGAAGCTTTCTTT
TRBJ2-7,TRBV27,NA,TRBD1,CASSLLRGTGGFEQYF,TGTGCCAGCAGTTTATTGCGTGGGACAGGGGGCTTCGAGCAGTACTTC
TRBJ2-1,TRBV19,NA,NA,CASTDSSAGRYNEQFF,TGTGCCAGTACGGACTCTAGCGCCGGGCGATACAATGAGCAGTTCTTC
TRBJ2-7,TRBV6-1,once,TRBD1,CASSEAATGNYEQYF,TGTGCCAGCAGTGAAGCGGCGACAGGGAATTACGAGCAGTACTTC
TRBJ2-7,TRBV6-6,few,NA,CASSYSRPDYEQYF,TGTGCCAGCAGTTACTCGAGGCCGGACTACGAGCAGTACTTC
TRBJ2-7,TRBV9,once,NA,CASSVVGDSYEQYF,TGTGCCAGCAGCGTAGTAGGGGACTCCTACGAGCAGTACTTC
TRBJ2-1,TRBV5-1,NA,TRBD2,CASSPGTAGAGFF,TGCGCCAGCAGCCCGGGGACCGCGGGAGCCGGCTTCTTC
TRBJ1-2,TRBV27,NA,TRBD1,CASRRAGTGDYGYTF,TGTGCCAGCAGGCGGGCCGGGACAGGGGACTATGGCTACACCTTC
TRBJ2-1,TRBV10-3,NA,NA,CAISESLSRLDGEQFF,TGTGCCATCAGTGAGTCCCTCTCTCGACTAGACGGTGAGCAGTTCTTC
TRBJ1-6,TRBV4-1,once,TRBD1,CASSQGTGEYSSYNSPLHF,TGCGCCAGCAGCCAAGGGACAGGGGAGTATAGCTCCTATAATTCACCCCTCCACTTT
TRBJ1-2,TRBV19,NA,TRBD1,CASSIDLWDRGNYGYTF,TGTGCCAGTAGTATAGATCTATGGGACAGGGGTAACTATGGCTACACCTTC
TRBJ2-4,TRBV2,NA,TRBD1,CASSSTGVVDIQYF,TGTGCCAGCAGTTCGACAGGGGTGGTGGACATTCAGTACTTC
TRBJ1-6,TRBV7-2,NA,NA,CASSPYPDSLIGNSPLHF,TGTGCCAGCAGCCCCTACCCGGACAGCCTTATTGGGAATTCACCCCTCCACTTT
TRBJ2-1,TRBV7-9,once,TRBD1,CASSLSGHRQGFNEQFF,TGTGCCAGCAGCTTGTCCGGCCACCGACAGGGTTTCAATGAGCAGTTCTTC
TRBJ2-2,TRBV9,NA,NA,CASSEGGVGELFF,TGTGCCAGCAGCGAGGGGGGGGTCGGGGAGCTGTTTTTT